Below, one T cell receptor (beta chain) is given with its context. No antigen is known for it. Qualities for individual bases were not recorded, and no much larger clone is one base off. TCRbeta CDR3 regions were profiled by bias-controlled multiplex PCR amplification of genomic DNA with the immunoSEQ Assay. The study's processing was this. To quantify the absolute abundance of each unique TCRbeta CDR3 region, the sequences were collapsed and filtered. Differential abundance was tested with two models: a binomial (Fisher-equivalent) model and a beta-binomial model that adds time-dependent variance fitted from healthy donors. Clones with fewer than 5 combined templates were excluded, and clones with Benjamini-Hochberg FDR below 0.01 were called differentially abundant. In the beta-binomial model, variance was expressed as a function of the total template count across the two samples, in the form v = (b*log(k)+a)^2. TCRdb took this table from immuneACCESS and kept in-frame rearrangements with V and J called. Such tables lack part of the clones; where checked against another copy, unresolved V genes explain under half of the gap, and the rest is unexplained. Clone size and the V and J calls come from that table; the DNA yielded D and trimming. For this sample the table gives around 90,000 clones, of which about 91% were detected only once. Around 4.1% of the sample lies in the top ten.

No immune events such as infections were documented for the healthy donors during the collection period. Time-dependent variance in a beta-binomial model of T-cell clone differential abundance was calibrated using healthy-donor blood repertoires as a training cohort. The training cohort included around ten healthy donors, of whom 3 were female and 7 were male. The donors were between roughly 29 and 65 years old, with an average age of approximately 46 years. Obtained from a commercial supplier, whole blood was collected from each healthy donor at three time points set 2 to 3 weeks apart. For immunosequencing, genomic DNA was extracted from unsorted whole blood. This record belongs to a study of identifying expanded T cells in peripheral blood (dated by TCRdb to the late 2010s). Background for the entire study: Separate aliquots of the same genomic DNA pool were sequenced to produce technical replicates, and four replicates were compared in pairs.

Overall results and qualifications from the work: Both the number of clones called differentially abundant and the false-positive rate were significantly reduced by the beta-binomial model across all healthy-donor time intervals. In all healthy donors, the variance in clone template counts between samples taken about 14 days apart rose significantly as total template count increased. The binomial model flagged roughly 1.1 differentially abundant clones between technical replicates, compared with 15 to 17 over roughly 2 weeks and 19 over roughly 4 weeks. It was expected by the authors that biological variance in healthy repertoires might increase further over much longer intervals, such as months to years.

Counted from cysteine to phenylalanine, this CDR3 has 16 amino acids. Left in the record is the CDR3 DNA by itself, 48 bases read in frame from the first base. CDR1 and CDR2 (LNHNV, YYDKDF) derive from the germline V gene (reference sequence). V ends up 6 bases short and J 2 bases short, with an unmatched junction base count of 7. Sequencing was performed on blood. The clonotype was recovered from a person aged 18 to 75 in good health. Recombination joined TRBV15 with TRBJ2-1, with TRBD2 matching 10 junction bases. The CDR3 region has the sequence CATSPVAGGTYNEQFF. The nucleotide sequence is TGTGCCACCAGTCCCGTAGCGGGAGGAACCTACAATGAGCAGTTCTTC.